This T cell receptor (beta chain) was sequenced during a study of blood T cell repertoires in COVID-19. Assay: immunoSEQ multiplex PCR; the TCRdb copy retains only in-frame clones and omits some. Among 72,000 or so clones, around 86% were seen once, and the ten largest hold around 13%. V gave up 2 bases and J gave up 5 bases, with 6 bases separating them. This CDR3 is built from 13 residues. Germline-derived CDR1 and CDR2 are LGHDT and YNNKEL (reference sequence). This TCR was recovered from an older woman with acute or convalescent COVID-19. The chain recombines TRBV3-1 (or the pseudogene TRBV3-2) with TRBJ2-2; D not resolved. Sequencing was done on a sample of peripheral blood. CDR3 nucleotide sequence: TGTGCCAGCAGCCAAAGCACTACCGGGGAGCTGTTTTTT. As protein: CASSQSTTGELFF.